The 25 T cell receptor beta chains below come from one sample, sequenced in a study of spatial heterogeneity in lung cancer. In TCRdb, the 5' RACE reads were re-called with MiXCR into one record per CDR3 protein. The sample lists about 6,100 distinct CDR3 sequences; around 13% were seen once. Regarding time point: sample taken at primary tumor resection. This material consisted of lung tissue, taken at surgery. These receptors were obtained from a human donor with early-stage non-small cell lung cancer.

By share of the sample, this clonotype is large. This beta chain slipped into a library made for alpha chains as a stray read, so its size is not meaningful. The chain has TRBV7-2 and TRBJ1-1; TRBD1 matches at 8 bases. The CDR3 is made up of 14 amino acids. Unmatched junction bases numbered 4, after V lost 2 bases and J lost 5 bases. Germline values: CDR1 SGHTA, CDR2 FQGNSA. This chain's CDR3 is CASSLQGARTEAFF. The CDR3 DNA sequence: TGTGCCAGCAGCTTACAGGGGGCCAGGACTGAAGCTTTCTTT.

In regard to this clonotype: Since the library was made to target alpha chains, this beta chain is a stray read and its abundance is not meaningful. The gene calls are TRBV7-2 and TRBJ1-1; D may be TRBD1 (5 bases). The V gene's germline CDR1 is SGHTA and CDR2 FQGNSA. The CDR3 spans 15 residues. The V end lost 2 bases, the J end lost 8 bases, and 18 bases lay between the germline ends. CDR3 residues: CASSLKGTVPREAFF. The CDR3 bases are TGTGCCAGCAGCTTAAAAGGGACCGTGCCCAGGGAAGCTTTCTTT.

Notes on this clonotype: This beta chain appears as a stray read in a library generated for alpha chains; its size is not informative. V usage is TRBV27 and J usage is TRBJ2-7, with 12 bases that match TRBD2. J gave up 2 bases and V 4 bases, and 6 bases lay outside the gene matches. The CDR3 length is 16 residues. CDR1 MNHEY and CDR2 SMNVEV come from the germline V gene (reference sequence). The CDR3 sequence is CASSSWTSGTPYEQYF. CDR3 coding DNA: TGTGCCAGCAGTTCTTGGACTAGCGGGACTCCCTACGAGCAGTACTTC.

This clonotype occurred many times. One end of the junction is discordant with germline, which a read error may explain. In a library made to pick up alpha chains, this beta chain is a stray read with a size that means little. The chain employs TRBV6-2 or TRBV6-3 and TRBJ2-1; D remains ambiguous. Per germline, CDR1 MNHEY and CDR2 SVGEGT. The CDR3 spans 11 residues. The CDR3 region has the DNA TGTGCGAGCACCAACTACAATGAGCAGTTCTTC. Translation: CASTNYNEQFF.

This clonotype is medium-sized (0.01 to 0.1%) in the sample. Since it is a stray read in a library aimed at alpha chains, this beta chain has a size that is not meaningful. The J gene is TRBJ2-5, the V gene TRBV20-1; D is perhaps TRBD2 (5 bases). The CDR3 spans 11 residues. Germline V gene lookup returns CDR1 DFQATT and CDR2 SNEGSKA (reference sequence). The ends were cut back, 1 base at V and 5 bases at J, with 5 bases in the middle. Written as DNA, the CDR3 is TGCAGTGCTAGAGGAGGGGAGACCCAGTACTTC. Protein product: CSARGGETQYF.

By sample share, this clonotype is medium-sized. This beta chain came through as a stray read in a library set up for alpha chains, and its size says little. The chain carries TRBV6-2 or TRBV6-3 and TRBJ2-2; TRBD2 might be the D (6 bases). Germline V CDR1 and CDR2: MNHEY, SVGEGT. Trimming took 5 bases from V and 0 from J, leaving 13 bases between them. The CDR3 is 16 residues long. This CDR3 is CASSGTSPSNTGELFF. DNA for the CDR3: TGTGCCAGCAGTGGCACTAGCCCATCGAACACCGGGGAGCTGTTTTTT.

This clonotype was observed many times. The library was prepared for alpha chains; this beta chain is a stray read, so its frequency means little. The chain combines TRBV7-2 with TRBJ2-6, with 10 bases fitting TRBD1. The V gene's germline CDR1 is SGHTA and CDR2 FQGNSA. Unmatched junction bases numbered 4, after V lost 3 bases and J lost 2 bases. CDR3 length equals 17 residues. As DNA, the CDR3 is TGTGCCAGCAGCTTGGGACAGGGGTTCGCTGGGGCCAACGTCCTGACTTTC. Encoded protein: CASSLGQGFAGANVLTF.

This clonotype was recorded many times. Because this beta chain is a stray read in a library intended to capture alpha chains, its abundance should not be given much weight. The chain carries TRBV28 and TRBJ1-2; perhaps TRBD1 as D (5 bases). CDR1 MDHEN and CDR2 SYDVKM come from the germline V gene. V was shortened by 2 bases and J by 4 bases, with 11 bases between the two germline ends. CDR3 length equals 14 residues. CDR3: CASSLAGIGYGYTF. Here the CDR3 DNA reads TGTGCCAGCAGTTTAGCAGGGATCGGCTATGGCTACACCTTC.

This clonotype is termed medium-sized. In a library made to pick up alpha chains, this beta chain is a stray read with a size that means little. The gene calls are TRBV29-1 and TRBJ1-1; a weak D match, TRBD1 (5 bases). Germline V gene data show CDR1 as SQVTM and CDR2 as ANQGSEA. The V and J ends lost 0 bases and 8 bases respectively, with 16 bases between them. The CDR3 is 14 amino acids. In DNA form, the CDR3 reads TGCAGCGTTGAAGAGGGAGGTCTCCAGGGAGAAGCTTTCTTT. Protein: CSVEEGGLQGEAFF.

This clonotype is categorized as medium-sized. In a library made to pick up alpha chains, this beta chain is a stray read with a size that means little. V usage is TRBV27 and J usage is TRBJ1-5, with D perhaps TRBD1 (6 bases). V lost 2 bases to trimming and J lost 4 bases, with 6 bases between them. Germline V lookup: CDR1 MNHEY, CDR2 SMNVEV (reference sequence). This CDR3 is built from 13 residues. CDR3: CASSLDRNQPQHF. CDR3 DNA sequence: TGTGCCAGCAGTTTAGACAGGAATCAGCCCCAGCATTTT.

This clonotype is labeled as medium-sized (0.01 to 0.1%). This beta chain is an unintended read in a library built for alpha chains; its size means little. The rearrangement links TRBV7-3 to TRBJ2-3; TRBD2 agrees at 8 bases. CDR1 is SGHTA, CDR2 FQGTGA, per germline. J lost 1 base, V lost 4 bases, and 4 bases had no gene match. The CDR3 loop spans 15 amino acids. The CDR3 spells CASSSSGSGTDTQYF. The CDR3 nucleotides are TGTGCCAGCAGCTCGAGCGGGAGTGGCACAGATACGCAGTATTTT.

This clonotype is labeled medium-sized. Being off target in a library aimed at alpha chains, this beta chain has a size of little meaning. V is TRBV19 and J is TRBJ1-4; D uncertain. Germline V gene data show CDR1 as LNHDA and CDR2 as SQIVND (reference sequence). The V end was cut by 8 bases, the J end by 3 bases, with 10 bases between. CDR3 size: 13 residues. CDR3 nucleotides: TGTGCCAGTTTGGACCGTCCTAATGAAAAACTGTTTTTT. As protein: CASLDRPNEKLFF. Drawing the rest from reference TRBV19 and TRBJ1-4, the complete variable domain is DGGITQSPKYLFRKEGQNVTLSCEQNLNHDAMYWYRQDPGQGLRLIYYSQIVNDFQKGDIAEGYSVSREKKESFPLTVTSAQKNPTAFYLCASLDRPNEKLFFGSGTQLSVL.

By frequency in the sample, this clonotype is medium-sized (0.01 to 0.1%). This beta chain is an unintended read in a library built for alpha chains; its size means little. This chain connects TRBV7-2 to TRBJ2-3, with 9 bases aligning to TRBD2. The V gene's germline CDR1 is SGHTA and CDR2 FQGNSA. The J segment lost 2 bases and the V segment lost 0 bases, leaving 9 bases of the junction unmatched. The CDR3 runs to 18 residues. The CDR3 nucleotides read TGTGCCAGCAGCTTAGCGCTCGCTAGCGGGACATCCACAGATACGCAGTATTTT. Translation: CASSLALASGTSTDTQYF.

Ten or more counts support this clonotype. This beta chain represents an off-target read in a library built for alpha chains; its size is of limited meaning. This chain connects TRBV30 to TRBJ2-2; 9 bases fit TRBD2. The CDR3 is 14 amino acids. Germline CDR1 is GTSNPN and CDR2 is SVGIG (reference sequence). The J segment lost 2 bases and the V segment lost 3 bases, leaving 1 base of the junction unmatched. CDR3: CAWRLAGNTGELFF. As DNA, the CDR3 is TGTGCCTGGAGACTAGCGGGCAACACCGGGGAGCTGTTTTTT.

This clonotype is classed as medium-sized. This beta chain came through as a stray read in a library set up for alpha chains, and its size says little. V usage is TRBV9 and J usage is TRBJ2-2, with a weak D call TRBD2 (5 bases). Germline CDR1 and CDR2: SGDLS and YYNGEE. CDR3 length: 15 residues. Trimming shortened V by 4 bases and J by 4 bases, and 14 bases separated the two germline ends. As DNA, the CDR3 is TGTGCCAGCAGCTTCGGCGGACTGGCCACCGGGGAGCTGTTTTTT. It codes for CASSFGGLATGELFF.

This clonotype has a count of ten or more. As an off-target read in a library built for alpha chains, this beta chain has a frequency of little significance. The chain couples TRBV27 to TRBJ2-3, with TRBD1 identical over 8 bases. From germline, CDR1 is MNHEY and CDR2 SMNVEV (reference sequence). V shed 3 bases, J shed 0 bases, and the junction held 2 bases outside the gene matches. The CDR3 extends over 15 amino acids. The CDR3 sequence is CASSFRTGSTDTQYF. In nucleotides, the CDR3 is TGTGCCAGCAGTTTCAGGACAGGGAGCACAGATACGCAGTATTTT.

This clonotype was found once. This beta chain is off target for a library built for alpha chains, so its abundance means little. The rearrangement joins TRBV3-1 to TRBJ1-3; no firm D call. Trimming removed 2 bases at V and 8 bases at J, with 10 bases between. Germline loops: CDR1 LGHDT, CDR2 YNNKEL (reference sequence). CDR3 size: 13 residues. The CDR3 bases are TGTGCCAGCAGCCAAAATCGACGGGACACCATATATTTT. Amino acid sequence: CASSQNRRDTIYF.

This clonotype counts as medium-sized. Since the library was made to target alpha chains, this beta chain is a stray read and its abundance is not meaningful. CDR3 DNA sequence: TGCGCCAGCAGCTTGACCCCAAGCTGGGGGACAGGGGCCGGAAACACTGAAGCTTTCTTT. It specifies CASSLTPSWGTGAGNTEAFF. The chain recombines TRBV5-1 with TRBJ1-1; TRBD1 agrees at 10 bases. There are 20 residues in the CDR3. CDR1 is SGHRS and CDR2 is YFSETQ in the germline V gene. J was trimmed by 2 bases and V by 1 base; bases with no gene match: 17.

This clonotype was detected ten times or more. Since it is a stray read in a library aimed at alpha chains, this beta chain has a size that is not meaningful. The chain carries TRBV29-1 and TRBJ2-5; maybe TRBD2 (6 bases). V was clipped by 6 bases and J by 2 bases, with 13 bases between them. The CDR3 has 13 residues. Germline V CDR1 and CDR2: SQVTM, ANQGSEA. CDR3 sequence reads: CSVRAGLQETQYF. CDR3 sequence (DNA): TGCAGCGTCCGCGCGGGATTACAAGAGACCCAGTACTTC.

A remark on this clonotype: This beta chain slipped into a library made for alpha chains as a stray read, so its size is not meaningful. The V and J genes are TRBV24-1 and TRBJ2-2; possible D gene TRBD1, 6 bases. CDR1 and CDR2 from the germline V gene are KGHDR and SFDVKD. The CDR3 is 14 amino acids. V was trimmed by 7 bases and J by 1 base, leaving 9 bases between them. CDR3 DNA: TGTGCCACCAGGGGGGACATGAACACCGGGGAGCTGTTTTTT. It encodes CATRGDMNTGELFF.

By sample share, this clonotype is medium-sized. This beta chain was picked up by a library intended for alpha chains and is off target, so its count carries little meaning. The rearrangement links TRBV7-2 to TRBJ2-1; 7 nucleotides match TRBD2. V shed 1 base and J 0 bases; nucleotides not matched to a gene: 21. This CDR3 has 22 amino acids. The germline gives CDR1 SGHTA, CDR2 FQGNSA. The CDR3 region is CASSLVTLNSGKEANSYNEQFF. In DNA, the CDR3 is TGTGCCAGCAGCTTAGTCACCCTTAACAGCGGGAAAGAGGCTAACTCCTACAATGAGCAGTTCTTC.

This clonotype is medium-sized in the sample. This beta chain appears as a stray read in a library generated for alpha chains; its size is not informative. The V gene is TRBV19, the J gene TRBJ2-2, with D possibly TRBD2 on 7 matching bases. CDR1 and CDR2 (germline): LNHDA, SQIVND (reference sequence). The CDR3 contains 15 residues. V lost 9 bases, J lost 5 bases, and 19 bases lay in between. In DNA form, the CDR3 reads TGTGCCAGCCTTGGGGGCTCCGGGGGGACCGGGGAGCTGTTTTTT. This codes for CASLGGSGGTGELFF. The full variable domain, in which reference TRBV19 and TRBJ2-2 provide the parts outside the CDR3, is DGGITQSPKYLFRKEGQNVTLSCEQNLNHDAMYWYRQDPGQGLRLIYYSQIVNDFQKGDIAEGYSVSREKKESFPLTVTSAQKNPTAFYLCASLGGSGGTGELFFGEGSRLTVL.

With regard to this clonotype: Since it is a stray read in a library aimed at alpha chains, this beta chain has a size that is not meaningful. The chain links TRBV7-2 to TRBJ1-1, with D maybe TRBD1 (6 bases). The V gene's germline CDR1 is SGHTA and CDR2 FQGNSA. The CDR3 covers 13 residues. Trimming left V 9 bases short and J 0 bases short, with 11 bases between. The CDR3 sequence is CASQTGVNTEAFF. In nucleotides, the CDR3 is TGTGCCAGTCAGACAGGAGTGAACACTGAAGCTTTCTTT. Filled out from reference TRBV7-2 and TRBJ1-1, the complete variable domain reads GAGVSQSPSNKVTEKGKDVELRCDPISGHTALYWYRQSLGQGLEFLIYFQGNSAPDKSGLPSDRFSAERTGGSVSTLTIQRTQQEDSAVYLCASQTGVNTEAFFGQGTRLTVV.

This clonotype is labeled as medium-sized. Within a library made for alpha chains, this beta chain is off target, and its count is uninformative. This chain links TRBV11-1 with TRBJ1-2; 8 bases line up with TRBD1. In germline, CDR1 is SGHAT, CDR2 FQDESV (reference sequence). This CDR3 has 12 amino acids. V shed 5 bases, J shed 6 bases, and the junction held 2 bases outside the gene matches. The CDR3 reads CASSADRDGYTF. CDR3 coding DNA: TGTGCCAGCAGCGCGGACAGGGATGGCTACACCTTC.

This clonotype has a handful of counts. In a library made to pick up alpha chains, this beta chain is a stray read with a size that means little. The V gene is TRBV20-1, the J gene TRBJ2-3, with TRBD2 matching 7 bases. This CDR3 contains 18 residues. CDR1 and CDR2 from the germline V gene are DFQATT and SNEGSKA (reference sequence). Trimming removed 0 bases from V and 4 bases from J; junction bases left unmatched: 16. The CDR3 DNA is TGCAGTGCTAGAGATCTTTTTGGTGGACTAGTATCGGCAGATACGCAGTATTTT. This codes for CSARDLFGGLVSADTQYF.